Here is one T cell receptor beta chain with its context. This sample is part of a study of T cells after somatic rescue of genetic block. Germline values: CDR1 LGHNA, CDR2 YNFKEQ. Trimming took off 1 base at V and 4 bases at J, with 10 bases between the two ends. This CDR3 spans 15 amino acids. The repertoire was sequenced with immunoSEQ multiplex PCR; TCRdb's copy has only in-frame clones and lacks some. The sample shows over 14,000 clones, approximately 71% of them seen only once. This chain connects TRBV4-2 to TRBJ1-4, with no clear D. Sequencing was performed on peripheral blood mononuclear cells (PBMCs). The source is a man between 18 and 35 years old. CDR3 nucleotide sequence: TGTGCCAGCAGCCAAGGGTTGGACTTTAATGAAAAACTGTTTTTT. Protein: CASSQGLDFNEKLFF.